Each of the 13 T cell receptor beta chains below was sequenced from the same sample in a study of T cells in Graves' hyperthyroidism and ophthalmopathy. Researchers took RNA transcripts and amplified the TCR beta CDR3 regions from them. Using the HTBI primer set, a first-round RT-PCR was run on the TCR CDR3. TCRdb re-called the multiplex PCR reads with MiXCR, one entry per CDR3 protein. Among roughly 510,000 distinct CDR3 sequences, about 20% were seen once, and the ten largest hold about 26%. What was sequenced was blood. The receptors were sampled from a man aged 18 to 30 with Graves' hyperthyroidism.

The V call is TRBV12-3 or TRBV12-4, the J call TRBJ2-2; D is perhaps TRBD1 or TRBD2 (6 bases each). With 6 bases removed from V and 7 bases from J, the gap between germline ends came to 24 bases. The CDR3 runs 17 residues. CDR3 residues: CASSGGLDTRGGGELFF. Here the CDR3 DNA reads TGTGCCAGCAGCGGGGGCTTGGACACCCGGGGTGGCGGGGAGCTGTTTTTT.

This clonotype was seen at least ten times. CDR3 amino acids: CASSEGQKQPQHF. The CDR3 bases are TGTGCCAGCAGTGAAGGGCAAAAACAGCCCCAGCATTTT. The chain has TRBV6-1 and TRBJ1-5, with D hard to call. CDR3 length: 13 amino acids. V lost 1 base to trimming and J lost 7 bases, with 8 bases between them. The germline gives CDR1 MNHNS, CDR2 SASEGT.

The rearrangement uses TRBV19 and TRBJ2-2; perhaps D is TRBD1 or TRBD2 (5 bases each). The germline gives CDR1 LNHDA, CDR2 SQIVND (reference sequence). Trimming removed 5 bases from V and 6 bases from J, with 19 bases in between. This CDR3 comprises 16 residues. The CDR3 nucleotides read TGTGCCAGTAGTCCCCCGAGGGGTCCGAAGGCCGGGGAGCTGTTTTTT. Its protein product is CASSPPRGPKAGELFF.

There are a few counts of this clonotype. This is likely a read error, given that the CDR3 carries no conserved phenylalanine or tryptophan at its end. This chain joins TRBV4-1 and TRBJ1-1; D gene ambiguous. The length of the CDR3 is 15 residues. Germline lookup yields CDR1 MGHRA and CDR2 YSYEKL. V lost 4 bases and J 5 bases, leaving 17 bases between the germline ends. In DNA form, the CDR3 reads TGCGCCAGCAGCCCAGCCGGCGGGGTCGGGACTGAAGCTTTCTCT. Translation gives CASSPAGGVGTEAFS.

In its sample, this clonotype was seen many times. The gene calls are TRBV12-5 and TRBJ1-1; D remains unclear. The CDR3 length is 15 residues. Germline CDR1 is LGHNT and CDR2 is FRNRAP. V was cut by 3 bases and J by 3 bases, with 14 bases left in between. CDR3: CASGFSGRVHTEAFF. The CDR3 DNA sequence: TGTGCTAGTGGTTTCTCCGGGCGGGTACACACTGAAGCTTTCTTT.

This clonotype has ten or more counts. The rearrangement joins TRBV12-3 or TRBV12-4 to TRBJ2-5; TRBD1 matches at 9 bases. The CDR3 consists of 16 residues. With V trimmed by 6 bases and J by 4 bases, 12 bases remained unmatched. The chain's CDR3 is CASSPRGQGSIETQYF. CDR3 coding DNA: TGTGCCAGCAGCCCACGGGGACAGGGTTCGATAGAGACCCAGTACTTC.

This clonotype was detected many times. The rearrangement joins TRBV28 to TRBJ2-7; 11 bases fit TRBD2. Germline V gene sequence: CDR1 MDHEN, CDR2 SYDVKM. The CDR3 spans 15 residues. V gave up 5 bases and J gave up 1 base; unmatched junction bases: 4. CDR3 loop: CASSHTSGGSYEQYF. DNA for the CDR3: TGTGCCAGCAGTCATACTAGCGGGGGTTCCTACGAGCAGTACTTC. Using reference TRBV28 and TRBJ2-7 for the parts outside the CDR3, the full variable domain is DVKVTQSSRYLVKRTGEKVFLECVQDMDHENMFWYRQDPGLGLRLIYFSYDVKMKEKGDIPEGYSVSREKKERFSLILESASTNQTSMYLCASSHTSGGSYEQYFGPGTRLTVT.

This clonotype has just a few counts. A much larger clone sits a single nucleotide away, making a read error possible. The V gene is TRBV7-6, the J gene TRBJ1-5; D is uncertain. CDR3 length equals 13 residues. Germline lookup yields CDR1 SGHVS and CDR2 FNYEAQ. CDR3 loop: CVSSSGRAQPQHF. The CDR3 nucleotides are TGTGTCAGCAGCTCAGGAAGGGCCCAGCCCCAGCATTTT. Using reference TRBV7-6 and TRBJ1-5 for the parts outside the CDR3, the full variable domain is GAGVSQSPRYKVTKRGQDVALRCDPISGHVSLYWYRQALGQGPEFLTYFNYEAQQDKSGLPNDRFSAERPEGSISTLTIQRTEQRDSAMYRCVSSSGRAQPQHFGDGTRLSIL.

This clonotype was found once. A read error is likely, as this CDR3 ends without the conserved phenylalanine or tryptophan. The V gene is TRBV6-5, the J gene TRBJ1-2; maybe TRBD1 (6 bases). Germline values: CDR1 MNHEY, CDR2 SVGAGI. Trimming removed 8 bases from V and 2 bases from J, with 12 bases in between. This CDR3 contains 13 residues. CDR3 in DNA: TGTGCCAGCTGTTTCGACAGGAACTATGGCTACACCGTC. Protein: CASCFDRNYGYTV.

V gene TRBV11-1 combines with J gene TRBJ2-2; D not certain. Trimming removed 4 bases from V and 4 bases from J, with 16 bases in between. This CDR3 has 16 residues. Germline assignment: CDR1 SGHAT and CDR2 FQDESV (reference sequence). The CDR3 DNA follows: TGTGCCAGCAGCTCCCCCCGCGGCCGAACCACCGGGGAGCTGTTTTTT. This codes for CASSSPRGRTTGELFF.

The gene calls are TRBV6-2 or TRBV6-3 and TRBJ2-5; D remains ambiguous. The CDR3 covers 13 residues. V lost 2 bases, J lost 2 bases, and 6 bases lay in between. Germline CDR1 reads MNHEY; CDR2 reads SVGEGT. CDR3 DNA sequence: TGTGCCAGCAGTTACGGGCTACAAGAGACCCAGTACTTC. Translating it yields CASSYGLQETQYF.

This clonotype was detected only a few times. CDR3 in amino acids: CSVLDKFSGELFF. CDR3 nucleotides: TGCAGCGTTCTGGACAAATTTTCCGGGGAGCTGTTTTTT. The V and J genes are TRBV29-1 and TRBJ2-2; weak D call: TRBD1 (5 bases). This CDR3 region has 13 residues. Germline CDR1 is SQVTM and CDR2 is ANQGSEA. V lost 5 bases and J lost 6, with 13 bases in between.

This clonotype was detected a few times. The chain combines TRBV20-1 with TRBJ2-3; 8 nucleotides agree with TRBD2. Germline V gene data show CDR1 as DFQATT and CDR2 as SNEGSKA (reference sequence). The CDR3 spans 16 residues. The J segment lost 1 base and the V segment lost 1 base, leaving 7 bases of the junction unmatched. CDR3: CSARARAGARTDTQYF. The CDR3 DNA follows: TGCAGTGCTAGAGCCCGAGCGGGGGCACGCACAGATACGCAGTATTTT.